Below, 28 T cell receptor beta chains from the same sample are listed, as sequenced in a study of blood T cell repertoires in COVID-19. The protocol was immunoSEQ multiplex PCR, while the TCRdb copy is restricted to in-frame clones and leaves out a portion. The sample includes approximately 67,000 clones, 91% of them seen just once. The sample consisted of peripheral blood. The origin of the receptors is a human donor in a cohort sampled during active COVID-19.

The V gene is TRBV11-2, the J gene TRBJ1-3; 9 bases are shared with TRBD1. The CDR3 is made up of 15 amino acids. Germline V gene data show CDR1 as SGHAT and CDR2 as FQNNGV. The J segment lost 1 base and the V segment lost 8 bases, leaving 6 bases of the junction unmatched. CDR3 residues: CASLRDRASGNTIYF. The CDR3 DNA follows: TGTGCCAGCCTGCGGGACAGGGCGTCTGGAAACACCATATATTTT.

This CDR3 is CASSPHRDTIRYEQYF. The CDR3 nucleotides read TGTGCCAGCAGTCCCCACCGGGACACTATCCGATACGAGCAGTACTTC. The rearrangement uses TRBV6-6 and TRBJ2-7; D may be TRBD1 (6 bases). Trimming took 5 bases from V and 4 from J, leaving 21 bases between them. The CDR3 covers 16 residues. CDR1 is MNHNY and CDR2 is SVGAGI in the germline V gene (reference sequence).

The CDR3 DNA reads as TGTGCCAGCAGCTTCGGACAGCAACAGACCCAGTACTTC. This gives the protein CASSFGQQQTQYF. The chain recombines TRBV6-5 with TRBJ2-5; tentatively, D is TRBD1 (6 bases). Germline values: CDR1 MNHEY, CDR2 SVGAGI. The CDR3 has 13 amino acids. With 6 bases removed from V and 6 bases from J, the gap between germline ends came to 14 bases.

This clone was detected only once. This chain links TRBV7-8 with TRBJ2-1, with TRBD2 matching 9 bases. The trim removed 2 bases at V and 4 bases at J, leaving 3 bases unmatched. Germline CDR1 and CDR2: SGHVS and FQNEAQ. This CDR3 is 15 amino acids long. CDR3 sequence: CASSLRGREYNEQFF. The CDR3 DNA follows: TGTGCCAGCAGCTTACGCGGGAGGGAGTACAATGAGCAGTTCTTC.

The J gene is TRBJ2-3, the V gene TRBV28; D ambiguous. The CDR3 length is 13 residues. The germline V gene encodes CDR1 MDHEN and CDR2 SYDVKM. The V end was cut by 1 base, the J end by 5 bases, with 7 bases between. The CDR3, as DNA: TGTGCCAGCAGTTTATCGAGCCGAGATACGCAGTATTTT. Protein sequence: CASSLSSRDTQYF.

This clone appeared a single time. The chain uses TRBV7-9 and TRBJ1-3; tentative D call: TRBD1 (5 bases). The V and J ends lost 5 bases and 0 bases respectively, with 17 bases between them. CDR1 and CDR2 from the germline V gene are SEHNR and FQNEAQ (reference sequence). This CDR3 comprises 17 residues. This chain's CDR3 is CASSPHLGQGSGNTIYF. The CDR3 coding sequence is TGTGCCAGCAGCCCTCATCTTGGGCAGGGCTCTGGAAACACCATATATTTT.

DNA for the CDR3: TGCGCCAGCACCCCCGACAGTCGCTCCTACAATGAGCAGTTCTTC. This sequence encodes CASTPDSRSYNEQFF. The chain employs TRBV5-1 and TRBJ2-1, with D perhaps TRBD1 (5 bases). Trimming took 6 bases from V and 0 from J, leaving 13 bases between them. The CDR3 covers 15 residues. In germline, CDR1 is SGHRS, CDR2 YFSETQ.

The chain recombines TRBV9 with TRBJ2-2; no clear D gene. Germline V gives CDR1 SGDLS, CDR2 YYNGEE. The CDR3 has 13 residues. Trimming pared 3 bases from V and 4 bases from J, leaving 7 bases between. DNA for the CDR3: TGTGCCAGCAGCGCGTCGGTCACCGGGGAGCTGTTTTTT. The encoded protein is CASSASVTGELFF.

The V gene is TRBV4-1, the J gene TRBJ1-1; 9 bases line up with TRBD1. J was trimmed by 1 base and V by 1 base; bases with no gene match: 4. Germline V gene lookup returns CDR1 MGHRA and CDR2 YSYEKL. The CDR3 sequence is 16 residues long. The CDR3 DNA follows: TGCGCCAGCAGCCAAGGACAGGGGGTCCGGAACACTGAAGCTTTCTTT. Translating it yields CASSQGQGVRNTEAFF.

The chain has TRBV18 and TRBJ1-2, with a possible D match to TRBD1 (5 bases). Trimming cost V 6 bases and J 0 bases, with 17 bases left between them. The germline V gene encodes CDR1 KGHSH and CDR2 LQKENI. The length of the CDR3 is 16 residues. The chain's CDR3 is CASSRLTQGTNYGYTF. DNA of the CDR3: TGTGCCAGCTCGCGTCTTACCCAGGGTACTAACTATGGCTACACCTTC.

The V call is TRBV25-1, the J call TRBJ1-6; a possible D gene is TRBD1 (5 bases). This CDR3 is built from 14 residues. Germline CDR1 is MGHDK and CDR2 is SYGVNS. Between the trimmed V and J ends, which lost 3 bases and 7 bases, there was a span of 10 bases. CDR3 in amino acids: CASSEGQGNSPLHF. CDR3 nucleotide sequence: TGTGCCAGCAGTGAGGGCCAGGGAAATTCACCCCTCCACTTT.

For the CDR3, the DNA is TGTGCCAGCAGTCCAGACACTGAAGCTTTCTTT. Translation: CASSPDTEAFF. This chain connects TRBV6-6 to TRBJ1-1; D remains unclear. With 5 bases removed from V and 3 bases from J, the gap between germline ends came to 4 bases. There are 11 residues in the CDR3. Germline V lookup: CDR1 MNHNY, CDR2 SVGAGI (reference sequence).

The chain joins TRBV6-2 or TRBV6-3 to TRBJ2-2, with D maybe TRBD2 (6 bases). The CDR3 runs 16 residues. The V gene's germline CDR1 is MNHEY and CDR2 SVGEGT. Trimming left V 4 bases short and J 4 bases short, with 16 bases between. DNA of the CDR3: TGTGCCAGCAGTTTCTTCCCCAGCGGGCCCACCGGGGAGCTGTTTTTT. Translating gives CASSFFPSGPTGELFF.

This clone has only one observation. The V gene is TRBV28, the J gene TRBJ2-7; D unresolved. From germline, CDR1 is MDHEN and CDR2 SYDVKM. The CDR3 totals 14 residues. Trimming left V 5 bases short and J 3 bases short, with 14 bases between. The CDR3, as DNA: TGTGCCAGCAGTGGTTTCTCTAGAGGCTACGAGCAGTACTTC. It codes for CASSGFSRGYEQYF.

The chain recombines TRBV6-6 with TRBJ2-3; 7 bases match TRBD2. Germline values: CDR1 MNHNY, CDR2 SVGAGI (reference sequence). The CDR3 runs 15 residues. V trimming: 6 bases; J trimming: 0 bases; junction bases outside the gene matches: 6. This chain's CDR3 is CASRRDSGSTDTQYF. The CDR3 region has the DNA TGTGCCAGCAGGAGGGATAGCGGGAGCACAGATACGCAGTATTTT.

The rearrangement links TRBV30 to TRBJ2-7; the match to TRBD2 covers 14 bases. The CDR3 has 15 amino acids. CDR1 GTSNPN and CDR2 SVGIG come from the germline V gene (reference sequence). V shed 2 bases and J 2 bases; nucleotides not matched to a gene: 2. The CDR3 DNA reads as TGTGCCTGGAGTAAGGGACTAGCGGGAGCCTACGAGCAGTACTTC. As protein: CAWSKGLAGAYEQYF.

The chain couples TRBV2 to TRBJ1-1, with D possibly TRBD1 on 5 matching bases. V was trimmed by 6 bases and J by 5 bases, leaving 16 bases between them. Germline V gene lookup returns CDR1 SNHLY and CDR2 FYNNEI. The CDR3 runs 14 residues. The CDR3: CASSKGALATEAFF. The CDR3 nucleotides read TGTGCCAGCAGCAAAGGGGCGTTGGCGACTGAAGCTTTCTTT.

This clone came up once. CDR3 sequence reads: CASSLGLAADTQYF. The CDR3 DNA sequence: TGCGCCAGCAGCTTAGGACTAGCGGCAGATACGCAGTATTTT. This chain connects TRBV4-3 to TRBJ2-3, with 10 bases matching TRBD2. J was trimmed by 4 bases and V by 5 bases; bases with no gene match: 3. Germline V gene sequence: CDR1 LGHNA, CDR2 YSLEER. There are 14 residues in the CDR3.

This clone appeared a single time. V is TRBV3-1 (or the pseudogene TRBV3-2) and J is TRBJ1-2; the D gene is possibly TRBD1 (5 bases). Germline CDR1 and CDR2: LGHDT and YNNKEL (reference sequence). V gave up 0 bases and J gave up 7 bases, with 12 bases separating them. The CDR3 runs to 14 residues. CDR3 in amino acids: CASSQDRAISGYTF. The CDR3 region has the DNA TGTGCCAGCAGCCAAGACAGGGCCATATCTGGCTACACCTTC.

J is TRBJ1-1 and V is TRBV7-9; D is perhaps TRBD1 (6 bases). The CDR3 spans 13 residues. The ends were cut back, 5 bases at V and 4 bases at J, with 11 bases in the middle. Germline V gene lookup returns CDR1 SEHNR and CDR2 FQNEAQ (reference sequence). CDR3 amino acids: CASSPRGGTEAFF. In DNA form, the CDR3 reads TGTGCCAGCAGCCCAAGAGGGGGCACTGAAGCTTTCTTT.

The gene calls are TRBV28 and TRBJ1-2; 8 bases match TRBD1. Trimming took 6 bases from V and 2 from J; bases not matched to a gene: 5. The CDR3 loop spans 14 amino acids. The germline V gene encodes CDR1 MDHEN and CDR2 SYDVKM. The CDR3 DNA follows: TGTGCCAGCAGGACGACAGGGGTAAACTATGGCTACACCTTC. The encoded protein is CASRTTGVNYGYTF.

This chain joins TRBV28 and TRBJ2-7, with D maybe TRBD1 (6 bases). Germline V gene sequence: CDR1 MDHEN, CDR2 SYDVKM. V gave up 5 bases and J gave up 3 bases, with 17 bases separating them. CDR3 length: 15 residues. CDR3 sequence reads: CASSGRHTGSYEQYF. As DNA, the CDR3 is TGTGCCAGCAGTGGCAGACATACAGGGAGCTACGAGCAGTACTTC.

The chain is built from TRBV6-6 and TRBJ2-7, with TRBD2 matching 10 bases. J lost 0 bases, V lost 4 bases, and 3 bases had no gene match. From germline, CDR1 is MNHNY and CDR2 SVGAGI (reference sequence). The CDR3 sequence is 15 residues long. CDR3 in DNA: TGTGCCAGCAGTTTGGGACTAGCGTCCTCCTACGAGCAGTACTTC. This translates into CASSLGLASSYEQYF.

This rearrangement joins TRBV27 to TRBJ2-3; no reliable D call. Trimming took 6 bases from V and 2 from J, leaving 9 bases between them. The CDR3 runs 13 residues. The germline CDR1 and CDR2 sequences are MNHEY and SMNVEV (reference sequence). The CDR3 coding sequence is TGTGCCAGCAGGGGCAGGCCCACAGATACGCAGTATTTT. It specifies CASRGRPTDTQYF.

The rearrangement uses TRBV18 and TRBJ2-7; 8 bases are shared with TRBD1. The trim removed 6 bases at V and 3 bases at J, leaving 10 bases unmatched. The CDR3 spans 15 residues. Germline lookup yields CDR1 KGHSH and CDR2 LQKENI. As DNA, the CDR3 is TGTGCCAGCTCCCACACCGGGACAGGTATCTACGAGCAGTACTTC. Encoded protein: CASSHTGTGIYEQYF.

The V call is TRBV7-9, the J call TRBJ2-5; D gene ambiguous. The CDR3 totals 13 residues. The V end was cut by 5 bases, the J end by 5 bases, with 12 bases between. Germline-derived CDR1 and CDR2 are SEHNR and FQNEAQ (reference sequence). CDR3 sequence: CASSPAAMETQYF. As DNA, the CDR3 is TGTGCCAGCAGCCCGGCGGCAATGGAGACCCAGTACTTC.

V is TRBV7-3 and J is TRBJ2-1, with D uncertain. V dropped 3 bases and J dropped 5 bases, with 11 bases sitting between them. The CDR3 is made up of 14 amino acids. Germline values: CDR1 SGHTA, CDR2 FQGTGA. As DNA, the CDR3 is TGTGCCAGCAGCTTGACCGACAACCACAATGAGCAGTTCTTC. Amino acids: CASSLTDNHNEQFF.

The gene calls are TRBV28 and TRBJ1-5; a weak D match, TRBD1 (6 bases). There are 14 residues in the CDR3. In germline, CDR1 is MDHEN, CDR2 SYDVKM. V shed 5 bases and J shed 6 bases, with 14 bases lying between them. The CDR3 nucleotides are TGTGCCAGCAGTCCCCAGGGGTATGGTCAGCCCCAGCATTTT. This gives the protein CASSPQGYGQPQHF.